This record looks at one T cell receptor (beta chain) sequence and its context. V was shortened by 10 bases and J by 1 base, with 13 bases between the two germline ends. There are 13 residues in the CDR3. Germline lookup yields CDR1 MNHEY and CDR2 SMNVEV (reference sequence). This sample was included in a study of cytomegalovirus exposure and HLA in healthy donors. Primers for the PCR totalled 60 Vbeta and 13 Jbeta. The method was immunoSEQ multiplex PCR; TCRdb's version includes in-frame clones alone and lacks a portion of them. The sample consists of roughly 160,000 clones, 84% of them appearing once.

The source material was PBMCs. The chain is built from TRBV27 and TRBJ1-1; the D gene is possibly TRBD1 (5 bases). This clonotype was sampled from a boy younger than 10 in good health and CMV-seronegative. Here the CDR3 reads CATSDIQNTEAFF. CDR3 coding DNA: TGTGCCACCTCGGACATCCAGAACACTGAAGCTTTCTTT.